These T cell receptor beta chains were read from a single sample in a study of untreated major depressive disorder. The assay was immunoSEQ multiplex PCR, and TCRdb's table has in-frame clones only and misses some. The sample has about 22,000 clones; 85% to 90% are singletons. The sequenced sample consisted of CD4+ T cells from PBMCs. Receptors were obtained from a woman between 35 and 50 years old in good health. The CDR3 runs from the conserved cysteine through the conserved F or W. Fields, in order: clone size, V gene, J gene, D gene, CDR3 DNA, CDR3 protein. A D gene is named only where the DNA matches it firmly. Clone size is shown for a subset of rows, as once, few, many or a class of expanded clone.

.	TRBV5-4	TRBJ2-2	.	TGTGCCAGCAGTCAAGATGGATGGCTGTGGGGAGCCGGGGAGCTGTTTTTT	CASSQDGWLWGAGELFF
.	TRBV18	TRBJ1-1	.	TGTGCCAGCTCACCTACACTAGGTCTGGGGGCGCCGAATTTGGAAGCTTTCTTT	CASSPTLGLGAPNLEAFF
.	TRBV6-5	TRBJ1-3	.	TGTGCCAGCAGCTGGGGGTCTGGAAACACCATATATTTT	CASSWGSGNTIYF
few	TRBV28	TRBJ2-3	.	TGTGCCAGCAGGCCGGCTCCAGGGAAGACCACAGATACGCAGTATTTT	CASRPAPGKTTDTQYF
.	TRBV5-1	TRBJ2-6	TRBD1	TGCGCCAGCAGCTTTTTTCCGGGACAGGGCTCGGTCGGGGCCAACGTCCTGACTTTC	CASSFFPGQGSVGANVLTF
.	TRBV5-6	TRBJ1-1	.	TGTGCCAGCAGCTTCCGATACACTGAAGCTTTCTTT	CASSFRYTEAFF
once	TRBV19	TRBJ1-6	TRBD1	TGTGCCAGTACCCCTAGGCAGGGGGGTTCACCCCTCCACTTT	CASTPRQGGSPLHF
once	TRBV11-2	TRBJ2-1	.	TGTGCCAGCAGCTTAGGTCTAGCGCGGAACAATGAGCAGTTCTTC	CASSLGLARNNEQFF
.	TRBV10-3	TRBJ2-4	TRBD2	TGTGCCACCCTAGCGGGAGGGATCGAAAACATTCAGTACTTC	CATLAGGIENIQYF
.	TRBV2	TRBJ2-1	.	TGTGCCAGCAAGGACAAATTATACAATGAGCAGTTCTTC	CASKDKLYNEQFF
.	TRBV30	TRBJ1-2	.	TGTGCCTGGCTGGACGGAACCCACTATGGCTACACCTTC	CAWLDGTHYGYTF
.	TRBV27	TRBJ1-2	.	TGTGCCAGCAGTTTAGGTGTTGCCCCACCTTTAGATTCCGGCTACACCTTC	CASSLGVAPPLDSGYTF
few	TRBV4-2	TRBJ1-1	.	TGTGCCAGCAGCCAAGTTAAGTGGAAAGGAAAAGGCACTGAAGCTTTCTTT	CASSQVKWKGKGTEAFF
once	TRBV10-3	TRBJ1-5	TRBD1	TGTGCCATCAGTGAGTTGGGACAGGGTCAGCCCCAGCATTTT	CAISELGQGQPQHF
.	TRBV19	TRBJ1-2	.	TGTGCCAGTAGTATTGCAGCTAACTATGGCTACACCTTC	CASSIAANYGYTF
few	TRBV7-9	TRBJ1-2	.	TGTGCCAGCAGCTTACGCAGTCATGGCTACACCTTC	CASSLRSHGYTF
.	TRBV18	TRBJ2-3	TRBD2	TGTGCCAGCTCACCGAGCTTCGCATCCAGCGGGGAGACAGATAGGGATACGCAGTATTTT	CASSPSFASSGETDRDTQYF
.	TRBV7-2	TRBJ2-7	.	TGTGCCAGCAGCTTAGTGGAGCACTACGAGCAGTACTTC	CASSLVEHYEQYF
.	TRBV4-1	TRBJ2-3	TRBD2	TGCGCCAGCAGCCAAGGTGCCGGGGGGGTAGATACGCAGTATTTT	CASSQGAGGVDTQYF
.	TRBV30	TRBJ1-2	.	TGTGCCTGGAGAAGGGGTGGCTACACCTTC	CAWRRGGYTF
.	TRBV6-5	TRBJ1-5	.	TGTGCCAGCAGTTTCAAAGACAGGTGGAATCAGCCCCAGCATTTT	CASSFKDRWNQPQHF
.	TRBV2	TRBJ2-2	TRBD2	TGTGCCAGCAGTCCCTTAGCGGGAGCAACCGGGGAGCTGTTTTTT	CASSPLAGATGELFF
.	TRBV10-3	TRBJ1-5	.	TGTGCCATCAGCGACTTCGTAGGGGGTCAGCCCCAGCATTTT	CAISDFVGGQPQHF
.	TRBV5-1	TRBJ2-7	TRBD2	TGCGCCAGCAGCATACTAGCGGGAACATACGAGCAGTACTTC	CASSILAGTYEQYF
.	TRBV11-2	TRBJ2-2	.	TGTGCCAGCAGCCCCCTCAACACCGGGGAGCTGTTTTTT	CASSPLNTGELFF
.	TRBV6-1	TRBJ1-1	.	TGTGCCAGCAGTAAGGGGAACACTGAAGCTTTCTTT	CASSKGNTEAFF
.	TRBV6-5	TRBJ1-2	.	TGTGCCAGCAGTTACTCAGCAGAGAAGGGTAGCTATGGCTACACCTTC	CASSYSAEKGSYGYTF
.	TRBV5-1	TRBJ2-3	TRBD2	TGCGCCAGCAGCTCACCTAAGGGACTAGCGGGGCTAAGCACAGATACGCAGTATTTT	CASSSPKGLAGLSTDTQYF
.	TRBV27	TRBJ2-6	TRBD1	TGTGCCAGCAGTTTAGAAAGTGTCACAGGGGCTTCTGGGGCCAACGTCCTGACTTTC	CASSLESVTGASGANVLTF
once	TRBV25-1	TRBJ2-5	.	TGTGCCAGCAGTGAATATTTAGGTGGCCAAGAGACCCAGTACTTC	CASSEYLGGQETQYF
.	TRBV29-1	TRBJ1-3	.	TGCAGCGTGATCGGCCTATTGGACACCATATATTTT	CSVIGLLDTIYF